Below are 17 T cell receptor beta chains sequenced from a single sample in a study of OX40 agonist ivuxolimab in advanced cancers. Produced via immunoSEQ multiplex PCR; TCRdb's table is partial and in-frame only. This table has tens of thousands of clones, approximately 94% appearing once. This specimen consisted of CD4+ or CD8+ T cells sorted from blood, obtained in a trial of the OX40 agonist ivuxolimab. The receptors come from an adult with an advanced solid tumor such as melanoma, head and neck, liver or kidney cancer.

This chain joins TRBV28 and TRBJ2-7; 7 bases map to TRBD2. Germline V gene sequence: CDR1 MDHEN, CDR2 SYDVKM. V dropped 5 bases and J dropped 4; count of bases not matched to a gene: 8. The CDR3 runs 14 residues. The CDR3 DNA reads TGTGCCAGCAGTCCGGGACTACAGTATTACGAGCAGTACTTC. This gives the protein CASSPGLQYYEQYF.

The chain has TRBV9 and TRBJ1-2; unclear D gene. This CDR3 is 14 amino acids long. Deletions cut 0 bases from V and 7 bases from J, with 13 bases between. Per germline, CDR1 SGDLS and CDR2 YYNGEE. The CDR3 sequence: CASSVERESSGYTF. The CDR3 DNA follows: TGTGCCAGCAGCGTAGAAAGGGAGTCGAGTGGCTACACCTTC.

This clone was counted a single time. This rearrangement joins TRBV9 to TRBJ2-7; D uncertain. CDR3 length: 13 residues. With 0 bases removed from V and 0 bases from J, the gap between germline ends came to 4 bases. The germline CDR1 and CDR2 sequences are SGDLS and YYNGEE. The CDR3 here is CASSVASSYEQYF. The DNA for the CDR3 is TGTGCCAGCAGCGTAGCGAGCTCCTACGAGCAGTACTTC. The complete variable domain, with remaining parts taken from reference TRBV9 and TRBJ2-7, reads DSGVTQTPKHLITATGQRVTLRCSPRSGDLSVYWYQQSLDQGLQFLIQYYNGEERAKGNILERFSAQQFPDLHSELNLSSLELGDSALYFCASSVASSYEQYFGPGTRLTVT.

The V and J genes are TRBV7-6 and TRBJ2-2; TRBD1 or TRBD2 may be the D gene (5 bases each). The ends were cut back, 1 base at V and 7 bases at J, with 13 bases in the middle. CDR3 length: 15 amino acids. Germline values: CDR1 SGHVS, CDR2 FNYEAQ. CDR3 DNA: TGTGCCAGCAGCTTAGGAGTCCCTGGGGGCGGGGAGCTGTTTTTT. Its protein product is CASSLGVPGGGELFF.

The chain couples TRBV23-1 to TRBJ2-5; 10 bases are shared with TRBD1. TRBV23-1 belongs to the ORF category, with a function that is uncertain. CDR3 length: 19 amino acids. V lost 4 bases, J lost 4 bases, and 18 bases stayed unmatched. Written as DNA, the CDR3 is TGCGCCAGCAGTCGACCTGACAGGGGGCGAATGTCCCATCCAGAGACCCAGTACTTC. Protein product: CASSRPDRGRMSHPETQYF.

CDR3 in DNA: TGTGCCAGCAGCGCCGGAGGGACGAGCTCCTACGAGCAGTACTTC. Amino acid sequence: CASSAGGTSSYEQYF. The J gene is TRBJ2-7, the V gene TRBV7-9, with a tentative D call TRBD2 (6 bases). The germline V gene has CDR1 SEHNR and CDR2 FQNEAQ (reference sequence). With 5 bases removed from V and 0 bases from J, the gap between germline ends came to 14 bases. This CDR3 spans 15 amino acids.

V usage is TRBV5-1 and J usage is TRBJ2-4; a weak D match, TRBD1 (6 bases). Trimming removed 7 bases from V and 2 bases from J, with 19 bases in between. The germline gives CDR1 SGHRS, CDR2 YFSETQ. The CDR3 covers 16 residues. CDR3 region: CASLSLHRDSKNIQYF. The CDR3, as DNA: TGCGCCAGCCTATCTTTACACAGGGATTCCAAAAACATTCAGTACTTC.

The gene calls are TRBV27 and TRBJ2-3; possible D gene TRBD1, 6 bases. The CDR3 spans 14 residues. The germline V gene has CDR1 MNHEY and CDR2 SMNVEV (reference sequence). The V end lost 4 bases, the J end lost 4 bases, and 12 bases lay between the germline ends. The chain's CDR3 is CASSSAGAADTQYF. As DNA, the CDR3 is TGTGCCAGCAGTTCTGCAGGGGCGGCAGATACGCAGTATTTT.

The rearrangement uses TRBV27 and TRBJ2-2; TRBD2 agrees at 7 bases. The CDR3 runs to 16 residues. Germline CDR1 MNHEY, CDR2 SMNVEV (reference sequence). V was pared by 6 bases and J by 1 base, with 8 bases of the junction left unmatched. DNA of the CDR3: TGTGCCAGCAGACCCTCTAGCGGCCTGAACACCGGGGAGCTGTTTTTT. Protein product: CASRPSSGLNTGELFF.

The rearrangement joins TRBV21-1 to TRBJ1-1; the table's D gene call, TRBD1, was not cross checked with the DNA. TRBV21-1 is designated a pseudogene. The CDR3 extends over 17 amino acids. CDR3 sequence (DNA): TGTGCCAGCAGCGCGGGGACAGCGGCCGTGCGGGGCACTGAAGCTTTCTTT. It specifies CASSAGTAAVRGTEAFF.

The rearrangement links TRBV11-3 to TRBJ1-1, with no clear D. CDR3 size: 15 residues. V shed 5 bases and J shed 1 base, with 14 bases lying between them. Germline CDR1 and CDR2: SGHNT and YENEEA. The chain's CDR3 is CASSTPGGTNTEAFF. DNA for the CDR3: TGTGCCAGCAGCACCCCCGGAGGTACGAACACTGAAGCTTTCTTT.

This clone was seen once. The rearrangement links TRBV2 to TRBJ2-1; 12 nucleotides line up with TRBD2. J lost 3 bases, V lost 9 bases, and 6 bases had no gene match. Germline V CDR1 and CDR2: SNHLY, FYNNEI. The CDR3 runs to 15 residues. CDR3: CASGLAGQVYNEQFF. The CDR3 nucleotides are TGTGCCAGTGGACTAGCGGGGCAGGTCTACAATGAGCAGTTCTTC.

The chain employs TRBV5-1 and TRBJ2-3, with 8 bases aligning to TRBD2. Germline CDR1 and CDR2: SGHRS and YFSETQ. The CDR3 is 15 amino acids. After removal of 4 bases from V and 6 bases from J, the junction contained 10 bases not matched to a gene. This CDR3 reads CASSGTRARVDTQYF. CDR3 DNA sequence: TGCGCCAGCAGCGGGACTAGGGCCCGGGTGGATACGCAGTATTTT. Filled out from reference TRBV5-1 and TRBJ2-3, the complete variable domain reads KAGVTQTPRYLIKTRGQQVTLSCSPISGHRSVSWYQQTPGQGLQFLFEYFSETQRNKGNFPGRFSGRQFSNSRSEMNVSTLELGDSALYLCASSGTRARVDTQYFGPGTRLTVL.

Here the CDR3 DNA reads TGTGCCAGCAGCTTAGCGGGTGGCAGACTTAGCACAGATACGCAGTATTTT. This sequence encodes CASSLAGGRLSTDTQYF. The chain is built from TRBV7-3 and TRBJ2-3; D is perhaps TRBD2 (5 bases). There are 17 residues in the CDR3. Trimming removed 2 bases at V and 0 bases at J, with 15 bases between. CDR1 is SGHTA, CDR2 FQGTGA, per germline.

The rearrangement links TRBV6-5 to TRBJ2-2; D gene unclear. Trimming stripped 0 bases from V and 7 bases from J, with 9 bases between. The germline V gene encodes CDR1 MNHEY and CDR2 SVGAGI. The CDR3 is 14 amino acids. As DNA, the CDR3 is TGTGCCAGCAGTTACTCGGCGGATGGCGGGGAGCTGTTTTTT. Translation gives CASSYSADGGELFF.

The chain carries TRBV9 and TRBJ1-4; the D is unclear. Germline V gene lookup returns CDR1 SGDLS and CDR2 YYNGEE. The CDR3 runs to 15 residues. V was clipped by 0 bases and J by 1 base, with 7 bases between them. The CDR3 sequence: CASSVAPRTNEKLFF. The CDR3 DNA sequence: TGTGCCAGCAGCGTAGCCCCCAGAACTAATGAAAAACTGTTTTTT.

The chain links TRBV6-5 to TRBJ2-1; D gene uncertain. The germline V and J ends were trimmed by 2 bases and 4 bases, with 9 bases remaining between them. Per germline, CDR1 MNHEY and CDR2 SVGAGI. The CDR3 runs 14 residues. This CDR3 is CASSYTSPYNEQFF. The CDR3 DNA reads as TGTGCCAGCAGTTACACCTCTCCTTACAATGAGCAGTTCTTC.